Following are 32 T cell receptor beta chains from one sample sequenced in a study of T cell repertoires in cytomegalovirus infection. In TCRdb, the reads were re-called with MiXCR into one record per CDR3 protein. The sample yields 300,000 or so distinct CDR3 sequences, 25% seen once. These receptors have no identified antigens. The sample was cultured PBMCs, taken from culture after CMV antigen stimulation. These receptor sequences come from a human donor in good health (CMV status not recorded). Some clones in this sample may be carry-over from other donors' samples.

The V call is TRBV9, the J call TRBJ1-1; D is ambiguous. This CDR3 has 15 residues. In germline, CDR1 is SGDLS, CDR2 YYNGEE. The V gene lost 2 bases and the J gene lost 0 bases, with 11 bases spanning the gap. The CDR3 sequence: CASSVSGLLNTEAFF. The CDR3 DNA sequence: TGTGCCAGCAGCGTCTCTGGGTTACTGAACACTGAAGCTTTCTTT.

The CDR3 is CSGGRPPGAQYF. In nucleotides, the CDR3 is TGCAGCGGCGGCCGGCCGCCTGGGGCCCAGTACTTC. V and J are TRBV29-1 and TRBJ2-5; no clear D gene. Germline-derived CDR1 and CDR2 are SQVTM and ANQGSEA. Trimming took 7 bases from V and 9 from J, leaving 18 bases between them. The CDR3 extends over 12 amino acids.

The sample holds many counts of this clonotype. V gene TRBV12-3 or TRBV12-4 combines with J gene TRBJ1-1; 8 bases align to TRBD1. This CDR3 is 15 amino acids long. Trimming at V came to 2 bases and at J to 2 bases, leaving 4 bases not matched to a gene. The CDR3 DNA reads TGTGCCAGCAGTTTACAGGGGGCGGGAAACACTGAAGCTTTCTTT. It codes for CASSLQGAGNTEAFF.

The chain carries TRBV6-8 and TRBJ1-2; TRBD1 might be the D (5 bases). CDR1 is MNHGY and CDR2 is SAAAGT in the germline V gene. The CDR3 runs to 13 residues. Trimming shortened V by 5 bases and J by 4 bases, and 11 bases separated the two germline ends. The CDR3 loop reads CASSPYQGYGYTF. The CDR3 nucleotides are TGTGCCAGCAGTCCTTATCAGGGCTATGGCTACACCTTC.

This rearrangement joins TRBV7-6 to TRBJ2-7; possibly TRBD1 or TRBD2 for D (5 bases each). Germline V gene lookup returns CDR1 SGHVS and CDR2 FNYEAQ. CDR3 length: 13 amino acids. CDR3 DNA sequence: TGTGCCAGCAGCCCCCGGGGCCGTATGGAGCGGTACGTC. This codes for CASSPRGRMERYV.

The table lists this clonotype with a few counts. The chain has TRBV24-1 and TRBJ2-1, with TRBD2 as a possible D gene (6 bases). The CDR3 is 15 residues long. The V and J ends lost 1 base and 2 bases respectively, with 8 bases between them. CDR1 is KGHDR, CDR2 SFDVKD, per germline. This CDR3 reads CATSDLLAPYNEQFF. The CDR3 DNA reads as TGTGCCACCAGTGATTTACTAGCACCCTACAATGAGCAGTTCTTC.

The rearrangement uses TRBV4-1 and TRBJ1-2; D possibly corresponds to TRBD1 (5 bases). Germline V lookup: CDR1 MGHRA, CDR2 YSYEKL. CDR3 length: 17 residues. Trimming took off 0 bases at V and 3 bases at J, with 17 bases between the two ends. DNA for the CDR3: TGCGCCAGCAGCCAAGATCTCGGGGGATCCGTCTACTATGGCTACACCTTC. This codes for CASSQDLGGSVYYGYTF.

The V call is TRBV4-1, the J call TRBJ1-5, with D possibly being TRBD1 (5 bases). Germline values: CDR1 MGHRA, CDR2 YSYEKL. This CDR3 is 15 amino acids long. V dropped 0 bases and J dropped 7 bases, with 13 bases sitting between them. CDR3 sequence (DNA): TGCGCCAGCAGCCAAGAGTGGCAGGGTAGCCAGCCCCAGCATTTT. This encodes CASSQEWQGSQPQHF.

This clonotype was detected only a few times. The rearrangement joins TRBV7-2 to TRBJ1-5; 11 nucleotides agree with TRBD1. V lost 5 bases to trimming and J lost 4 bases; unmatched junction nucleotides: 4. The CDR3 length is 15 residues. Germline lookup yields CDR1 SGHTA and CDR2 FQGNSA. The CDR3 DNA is TGTGCCAGCAGCCACCGGGACAGGGGGAATCAGCCCCAGCATTTT. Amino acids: CASSHRDRGNQPQHF.

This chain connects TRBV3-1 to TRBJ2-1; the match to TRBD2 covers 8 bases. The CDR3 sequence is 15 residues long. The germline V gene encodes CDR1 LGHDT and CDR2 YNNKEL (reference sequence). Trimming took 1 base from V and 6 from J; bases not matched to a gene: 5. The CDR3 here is CASSQGTTSANEQFF. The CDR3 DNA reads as TGTGCCAGCAGCCAAGGGACGACTAGCGCCAATGAGCAGTTCTTC.

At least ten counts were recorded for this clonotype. The CDR3 bases are TGTGCCAGCAGCTCACGGAACCAAAACATTCAGTACTTC. It yields the protein CASSSRNQNIQYF. V is TRBV7-2 and J is TRBJ2-4; D is unclear. The V and J ends lost 4 bases and 5 bases respectively, with 9 bases between them. Germline V lookup: CDR1 SGHTA, CDR2 FQGNSA. The length of the CDR3 is 13 residues. Drawing the rest from reference TRBV7-2 and TRBJ2-4, the complete variable domain is GAGVSQSPSNKVTEKGKDVELRCDPISGHTALYWYRQSLGQGLEFLIYFQGNSAPDKSGLPSDRFSAERTGGSVSTLTIQRTQQEDSAVYLCASSSRNQNIQYFGAGTRLSVL.

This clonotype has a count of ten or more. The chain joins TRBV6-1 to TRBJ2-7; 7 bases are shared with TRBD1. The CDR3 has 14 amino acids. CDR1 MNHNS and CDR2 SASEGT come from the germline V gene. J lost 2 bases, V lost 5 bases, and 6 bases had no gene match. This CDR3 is CASSSKTGTYEQYV. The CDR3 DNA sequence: TGTGCCAGCAGTTCAAAGACAGGGACCTACGAGCAGTACGTC.

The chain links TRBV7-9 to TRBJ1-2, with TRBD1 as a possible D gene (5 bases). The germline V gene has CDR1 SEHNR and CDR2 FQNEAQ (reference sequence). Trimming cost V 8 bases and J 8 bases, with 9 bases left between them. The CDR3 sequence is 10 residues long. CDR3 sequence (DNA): TGTGCCAGCCGGGGCTCGGGCTACACCTTC. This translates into CASRGSGYTF.

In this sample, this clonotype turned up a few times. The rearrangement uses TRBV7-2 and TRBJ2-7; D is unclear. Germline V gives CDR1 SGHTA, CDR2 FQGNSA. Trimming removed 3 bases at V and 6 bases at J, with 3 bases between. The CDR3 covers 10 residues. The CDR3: CASSFGEQYV. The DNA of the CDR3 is TGTGCCAGCAGCTTCGGCGAGCAGTACGTC.

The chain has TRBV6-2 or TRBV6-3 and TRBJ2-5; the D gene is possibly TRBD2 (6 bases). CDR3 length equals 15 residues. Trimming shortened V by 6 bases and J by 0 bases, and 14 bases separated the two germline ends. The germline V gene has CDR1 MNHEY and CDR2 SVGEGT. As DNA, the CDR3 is TGTGCCAGCAGGCCAGCGGCGGGGCACCAAGAGACCCAGTACTTC. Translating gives CASRPAAGHQETQYF.

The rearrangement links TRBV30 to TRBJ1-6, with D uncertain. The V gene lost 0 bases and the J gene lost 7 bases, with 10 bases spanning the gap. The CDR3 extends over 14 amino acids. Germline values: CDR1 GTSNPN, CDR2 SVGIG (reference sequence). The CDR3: CAWSVGNGNSPLHF. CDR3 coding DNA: TGTGCCTGGAGTGTAGGCAACGGGAATTCACCCCTCCACTTT.

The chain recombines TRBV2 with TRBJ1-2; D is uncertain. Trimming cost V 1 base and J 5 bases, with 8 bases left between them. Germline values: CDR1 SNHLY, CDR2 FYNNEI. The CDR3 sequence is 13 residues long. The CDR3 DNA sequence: TGTGCCAGCAGTGAAGGGGTCAATTATGGCTACACCTTC. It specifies CASSEGVNYGYTF.

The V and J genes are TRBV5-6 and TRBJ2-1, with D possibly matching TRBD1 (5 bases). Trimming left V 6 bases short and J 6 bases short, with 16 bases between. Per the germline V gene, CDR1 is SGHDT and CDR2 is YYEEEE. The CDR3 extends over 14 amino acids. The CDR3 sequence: CASTPQGSINEQFF. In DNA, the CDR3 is TGTGCCAGCACCCCTCAGGGCAGTATCAATGAGCAGTTCTTC.

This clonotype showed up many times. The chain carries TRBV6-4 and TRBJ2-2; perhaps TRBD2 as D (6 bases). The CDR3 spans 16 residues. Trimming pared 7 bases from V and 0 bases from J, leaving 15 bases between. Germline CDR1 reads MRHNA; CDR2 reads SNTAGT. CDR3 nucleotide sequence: TGTGCCAGCAAAAGTTCCGGGAGCGCGAACACCGGGGAGCTGTTTTTT. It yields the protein CASKSSGSANTGELFF.

The CDR3 here is CASSIAGTAYEQYV. CDR3 in DNA: TGTGCCAGTAGTATAGCGGGGACAGCCTACGAGCAGTACGTC. The J gene is TRBJ2-7, the V gene TRBV19; 7 bases map to TRBD1. The CDR3 extends over 14 amino acids. Germline loops: CDR1 LNHDA, CDR2 SQIVND (reference sequence). The trim removed 1 base at V and 2 bases at J, leaving 2 bases unmatched.

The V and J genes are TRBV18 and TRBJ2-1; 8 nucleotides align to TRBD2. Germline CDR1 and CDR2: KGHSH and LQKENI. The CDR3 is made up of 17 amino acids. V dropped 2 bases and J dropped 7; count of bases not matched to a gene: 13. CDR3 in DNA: TGTGCCAGCTCACCAGAGATTCGGGAGGGCCTGACGAATGAGCAGTTCTTC. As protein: CASSPEIREGLTNEQFF.

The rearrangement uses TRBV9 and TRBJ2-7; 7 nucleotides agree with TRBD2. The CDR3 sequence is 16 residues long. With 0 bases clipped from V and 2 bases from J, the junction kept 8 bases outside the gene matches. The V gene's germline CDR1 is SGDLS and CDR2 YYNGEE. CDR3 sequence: CASSVGSSGLPYEQYV. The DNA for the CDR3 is TGTGCCAGCAGCGTAGGTTCTAGCGGACTACCCTACGAGCAGTACGTC.

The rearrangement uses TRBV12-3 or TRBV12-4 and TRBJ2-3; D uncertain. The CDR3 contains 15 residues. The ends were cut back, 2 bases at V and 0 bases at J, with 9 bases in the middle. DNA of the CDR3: TGTGCCAGCAGTTTATTTGAGTATAGCACAGATACGCAGTATTTT. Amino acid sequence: CASSLFEYSTDTQYF.

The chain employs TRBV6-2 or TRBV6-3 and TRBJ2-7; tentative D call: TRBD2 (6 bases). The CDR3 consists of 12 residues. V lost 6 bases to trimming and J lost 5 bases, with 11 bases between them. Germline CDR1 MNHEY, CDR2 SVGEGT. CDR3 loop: CASSRSGDEQYF. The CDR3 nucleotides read TGTGCCAGCAGCCGGTCGGGGGACGAGCAGTACTTC.

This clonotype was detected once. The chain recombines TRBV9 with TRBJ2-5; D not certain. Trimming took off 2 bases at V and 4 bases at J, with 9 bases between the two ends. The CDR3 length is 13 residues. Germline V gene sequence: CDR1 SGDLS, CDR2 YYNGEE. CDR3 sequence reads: CASSVGVGETQYF. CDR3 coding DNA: TGTGCCAGCAGCGTTGGGGTAGGAGAGACCCAGTACTTC.

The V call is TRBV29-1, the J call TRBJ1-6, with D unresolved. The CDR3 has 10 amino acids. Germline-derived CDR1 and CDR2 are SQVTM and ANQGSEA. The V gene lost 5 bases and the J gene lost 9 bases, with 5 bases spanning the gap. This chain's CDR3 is CSVSGSPLHF. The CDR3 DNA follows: TGCAGCGTTTCAGGTTCACCCCTCCACTTT.

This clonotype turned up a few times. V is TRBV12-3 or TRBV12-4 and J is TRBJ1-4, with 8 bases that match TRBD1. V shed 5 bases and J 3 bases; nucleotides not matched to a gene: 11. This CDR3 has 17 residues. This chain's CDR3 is CASSPGLQGVPNEKLFF. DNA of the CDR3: TGTGCCAGCAGTCCAGGGCTACAGGGGGTGCCTAATGAAAAACTGTTTTTT.

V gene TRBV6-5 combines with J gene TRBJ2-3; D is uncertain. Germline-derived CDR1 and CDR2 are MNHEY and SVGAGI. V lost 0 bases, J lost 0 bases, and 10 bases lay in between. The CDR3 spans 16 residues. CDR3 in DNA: TGTGCCAGCAGTTACTCGTCCCATTTCAGCACAGATACGCAGTATTTT. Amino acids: CASSYSSHFSTDTQYF.

Written as DNA, the CDR3 is TGTGCCAGCAGCTTTACAGGGGTGAACACTGAAGCTTTCTTT. Translated, it gives CASSFTGVNTEAFF. The rearrangement uses TRBV5-6 and TRBJ1-1; 7 bases match TRBD1. V was clipped by 2 bases and J by 0 bases; unmatched bases: 1. Germline CDR1 is SGHDT and CDR2 is YYEEEE. CDR3 length: 14 amino acids.

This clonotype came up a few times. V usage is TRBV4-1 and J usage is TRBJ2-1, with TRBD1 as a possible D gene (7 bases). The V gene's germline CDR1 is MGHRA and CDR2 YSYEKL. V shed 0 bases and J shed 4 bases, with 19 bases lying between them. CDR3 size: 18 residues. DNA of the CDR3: TGCGCCAGCAGCCAAGAACCCCAGGGGGGAGTAATTTACAATGAGCAGTTCTTC. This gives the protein CASSQEPQGGVIYNEQFF.

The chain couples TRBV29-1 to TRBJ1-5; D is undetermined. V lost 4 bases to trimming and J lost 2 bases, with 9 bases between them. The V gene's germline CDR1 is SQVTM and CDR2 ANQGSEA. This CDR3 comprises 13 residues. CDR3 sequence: CSVAFGGNQPQHF. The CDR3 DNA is TGCAGCGTTGCGTTTGGAGGCAATCAGCCCCAGCATTTT.

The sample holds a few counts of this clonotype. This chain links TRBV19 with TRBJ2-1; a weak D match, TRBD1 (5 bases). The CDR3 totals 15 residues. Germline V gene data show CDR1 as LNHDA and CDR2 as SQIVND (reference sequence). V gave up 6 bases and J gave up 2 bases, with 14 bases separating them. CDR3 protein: CASSQQVLPYNEQFF. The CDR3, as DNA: TGTGCCAGTAGCCAACAGGTACTACCCTACAATGAGCAGTTCTTC. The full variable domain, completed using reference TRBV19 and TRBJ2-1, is DGGITQSPKYLFRKEGQNVTLSCEQNLNHDAMYWYRQDPGQGLRLIYYSQIVNDFQKGDIAEGYSVSREKKESFPLTVTSAQKNPTAFYLCASSQQVLPYNEQFFGPGTRLTVL.